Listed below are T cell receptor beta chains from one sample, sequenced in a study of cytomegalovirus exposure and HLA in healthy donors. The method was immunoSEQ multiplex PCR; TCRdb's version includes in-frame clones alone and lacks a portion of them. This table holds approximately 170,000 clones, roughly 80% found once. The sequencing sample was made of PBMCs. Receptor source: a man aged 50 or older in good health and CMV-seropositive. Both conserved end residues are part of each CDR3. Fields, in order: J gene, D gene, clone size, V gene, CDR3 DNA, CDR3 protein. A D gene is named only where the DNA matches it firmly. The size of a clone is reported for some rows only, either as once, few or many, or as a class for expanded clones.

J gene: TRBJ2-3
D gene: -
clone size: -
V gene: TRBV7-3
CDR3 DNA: TGTGCCAGCAGCCACGGAGGGTCGGATACGCAGTATTTT
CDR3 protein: CASSHGGSDTQYF

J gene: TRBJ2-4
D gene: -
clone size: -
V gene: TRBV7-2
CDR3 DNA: TGTGCCAGCAGCGCGCACAGCTTCACGCTAGCCAAAAACATTCAGTACTTC
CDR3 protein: CASSAHSFTLAKNIQYF

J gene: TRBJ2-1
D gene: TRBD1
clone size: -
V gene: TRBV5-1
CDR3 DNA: TGCGCCAGCAGCCGGACAGGGGGCAATGAGCAGTTCTTC
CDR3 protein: CASSRTGGNEQFF

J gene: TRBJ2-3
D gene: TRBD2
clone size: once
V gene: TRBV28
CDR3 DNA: TGTGCCAGCAGTCTAGTGCCTACTAGCGGAAGCACAGATACGCAGTATTTT
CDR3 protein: CASSLVPTSGSTDTQYF

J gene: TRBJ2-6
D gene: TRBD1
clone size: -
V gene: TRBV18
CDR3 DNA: TGTGCCAGCTCACCACGGGCCGCAGGGGGCCCAACGGGGGCCAACGTCCTGACTTTC
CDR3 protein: CASSPRAAGGPTGANVLTF

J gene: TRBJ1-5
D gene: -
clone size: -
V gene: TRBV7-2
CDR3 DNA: TGTGCCAGCAGCTTAGCGGGCCAGGGGCAGCAGCCCCAGCATTTT
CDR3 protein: CASSLAGQGQQPQHF

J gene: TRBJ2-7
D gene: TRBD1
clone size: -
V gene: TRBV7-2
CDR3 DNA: TGTGCCAGCAGCCCTAGGACAGGGTTAAACGAGCAGTACTTC
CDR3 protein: CASSPRTGLNEQYF

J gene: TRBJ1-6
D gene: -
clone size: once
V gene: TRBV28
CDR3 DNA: TGTGCCGCCCGGGGGTCCTATAATTCACCCCTCCACTTT
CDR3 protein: CAARGSYNSPLHF

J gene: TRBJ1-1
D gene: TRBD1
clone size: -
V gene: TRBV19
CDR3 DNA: TGTGCCAGTAGTGCGGGGACAGCCACTGAAGCTTTCTTT
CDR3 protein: CASSAGTATEAFF

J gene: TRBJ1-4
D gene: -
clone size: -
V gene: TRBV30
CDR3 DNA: TGTGCCTGGAGTCCACTTAATGAAAAACTGTTTTTT
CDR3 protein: CAWSPLNEKLFF

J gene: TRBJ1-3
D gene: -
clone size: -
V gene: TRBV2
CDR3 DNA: TGTGCCAGCAGCGATCAGGGAAACACCATATATTTT
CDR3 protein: CASSDQGNTIYF

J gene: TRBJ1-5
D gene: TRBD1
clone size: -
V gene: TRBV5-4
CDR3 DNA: TGTGCCAGCAGCATAGACAGGGATAGCAATCAGCCCCAGCATTTT
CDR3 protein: CASSIDRDSNQPQHF

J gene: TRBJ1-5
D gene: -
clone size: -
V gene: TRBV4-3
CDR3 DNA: TGCGCCAGCAGCCAAGAGCTTTCGCTAAACCAGCCCCAGCATTTT
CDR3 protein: CASSQELSLNQPQHF

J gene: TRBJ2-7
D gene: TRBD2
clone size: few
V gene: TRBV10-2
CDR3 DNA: TGCGCCAGCAGGGCGGGGGAAGGGACCTACGAGCAGTACTTC
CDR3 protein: CASRAGEGTYEQYF

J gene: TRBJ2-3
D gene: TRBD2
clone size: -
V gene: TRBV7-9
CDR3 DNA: TGTGCCAGCAGCACCCGACTAGCGGGGGAGGATACGCAGTATTTT
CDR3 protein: CASSTRLAGEDTQYF

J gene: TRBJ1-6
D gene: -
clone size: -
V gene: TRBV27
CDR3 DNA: TGTGCCAGCAGTCCCCCGGTTCGGCGGGCACCCCTCCACTTT
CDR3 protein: CASSPPVRRAPLHF

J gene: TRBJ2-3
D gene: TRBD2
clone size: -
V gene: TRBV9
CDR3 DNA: TGTGCCAGCAAGCGGGAGACTGCAGATACGCAGTATTTT
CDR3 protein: CASKRETADTQYF

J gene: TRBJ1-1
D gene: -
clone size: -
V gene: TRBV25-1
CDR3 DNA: TGTGCCAGCAGTGAATTCACGGAGTTCACTGAAGCTTTCTTT
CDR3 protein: CASSEFTEFTEAFF

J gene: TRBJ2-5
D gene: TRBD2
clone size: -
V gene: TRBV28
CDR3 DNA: TGTGCCAGCAGTTCCCAAGGACGCGGGGGGACCCAGTACTTC
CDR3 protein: CASSSQGRGGTQYF

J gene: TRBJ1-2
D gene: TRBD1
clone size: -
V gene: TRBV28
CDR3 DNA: TGTGCCAGCAGTCTCCCAGGGGGTGGCTACACCTTC
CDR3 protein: CASSLPGGGYTF

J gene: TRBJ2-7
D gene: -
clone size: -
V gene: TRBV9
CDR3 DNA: TGTGCCAGCAGCGTAGATTCGTCAGGGGGGTTCCACGAGCAGTACTTC
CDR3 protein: CASSVDSSGGFHEQYF

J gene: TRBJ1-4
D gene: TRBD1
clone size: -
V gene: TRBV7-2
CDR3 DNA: TGTGCCAGCAGCCCGGGACAGCATGAAAAACTGTTTTTT
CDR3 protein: CASSPGQHEKLFF

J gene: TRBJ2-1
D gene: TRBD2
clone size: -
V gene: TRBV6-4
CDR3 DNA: TGTGCCAGCAGTGACGGCGGGAGCCCATACAATGAGCAGTTCTTC
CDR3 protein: CASSDGGSPYNEQFF

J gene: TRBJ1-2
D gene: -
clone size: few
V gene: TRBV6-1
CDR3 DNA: TGTGCCAGCAGCGTCGGGAGGGGGGGCTACACCTTC
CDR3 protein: CASSVGRGGYTF

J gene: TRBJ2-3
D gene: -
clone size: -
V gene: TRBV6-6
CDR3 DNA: TGTGCCAGCATTTGGGCGGGTGGGGCAGATACGCAGTATTTT
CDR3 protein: CASIWAGGADTQYF

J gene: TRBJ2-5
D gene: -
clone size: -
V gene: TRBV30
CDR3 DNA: TGTGCCTGGAGTGACAGCCCCAAGACCCAGTACTTC
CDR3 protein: CAWSDSPKTQYF

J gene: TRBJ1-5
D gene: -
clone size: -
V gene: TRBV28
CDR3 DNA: TGTGCCAGCAGGGAGCTTAATCAGCCCCAGCATTTT
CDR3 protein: CASRELNQPQHF

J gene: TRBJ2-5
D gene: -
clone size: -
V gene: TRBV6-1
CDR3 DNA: TGTGCCAGCAGTGAAAGACTGTGGCGGGGGCCCCTCCAAGAGACCCAGTACTTC
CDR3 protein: CASSERLWRGPLQETQYF

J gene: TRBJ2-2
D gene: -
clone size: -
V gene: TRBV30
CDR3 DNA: TGTGCCTGGAGTGCCAGCACCGGGGAGCTGTTTTTT
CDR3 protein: CAWSASTGELFF

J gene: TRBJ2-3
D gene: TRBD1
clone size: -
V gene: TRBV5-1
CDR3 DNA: TGCGCCAGCAGCACGCGGACAGGAATAAGCACAGATACGCAGTATTTT
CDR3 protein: CASSTRTGISTDTQYF

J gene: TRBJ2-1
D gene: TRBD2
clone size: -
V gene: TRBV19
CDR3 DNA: TGTGCCAGTAGGACCCCCGGGGGGGCTGAGCAGTTCTTC
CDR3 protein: CASRTPGGAEQFF

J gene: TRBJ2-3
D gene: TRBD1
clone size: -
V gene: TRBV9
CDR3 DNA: TGTGCCAGCAGCTTACAGGACAGGGGTTTAGTAGATACGCAGTATTTT
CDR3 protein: CASSLQDRGLVDTQYF

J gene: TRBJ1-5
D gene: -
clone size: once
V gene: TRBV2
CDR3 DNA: TGTGCCAGCAGTGAGTGGGCCAATCAGCCCCAGCATTTT
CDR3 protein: CASSEWANQPQHF

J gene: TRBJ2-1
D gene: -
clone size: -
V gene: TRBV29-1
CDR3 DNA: TGCAGCGTTGAGTTACGGAGCTCCTACAATGAGCAGTTCTTC
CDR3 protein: CSVELRSSYNEQFF

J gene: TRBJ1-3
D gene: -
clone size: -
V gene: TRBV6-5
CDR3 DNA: TGTGCCAGCAGTCGGGGGGGGGCTGGAAACACCATATATTTT
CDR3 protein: CASSRGGAGNTIYF

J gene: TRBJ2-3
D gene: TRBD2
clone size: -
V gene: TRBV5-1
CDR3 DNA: TGCGCCAGCAGCCGACTAGCGGGAGGGCCAACAGATACGCAGTATTTT
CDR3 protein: CASSRLAGGPTDTQYF

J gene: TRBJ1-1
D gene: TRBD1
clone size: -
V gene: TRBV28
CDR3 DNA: TGTGCCAGCAGTCTCACCCAGGGACAGGGGGGTACTGAAGCTTTCTTT
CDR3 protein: CASSLTQGQGGTEAFF

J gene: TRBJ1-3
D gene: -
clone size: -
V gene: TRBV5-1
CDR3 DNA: TGCGCCAGCAACTTAGACGGGAGCTCTGGAAACACCATATATTTT
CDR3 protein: CASNLDGSSGNTIYF

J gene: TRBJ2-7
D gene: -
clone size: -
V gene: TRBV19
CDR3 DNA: TGTGCCAGTAGTATTAAGACAGTATCCTACGAGCAGTACTTC
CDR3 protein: CASSIKTVSYEQYF

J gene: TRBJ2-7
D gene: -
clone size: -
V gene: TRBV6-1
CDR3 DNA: TGTGCCAGCGGCCGGGGTGCCTACGAGCAGTACTTC
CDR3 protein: CASGRGAYEQYF

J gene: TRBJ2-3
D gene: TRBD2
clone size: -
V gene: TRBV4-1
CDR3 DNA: TGCGCCAGCAGCCAAGGACTAGCGGGTGGATCTAGCACAGATACGCAGTATTTT
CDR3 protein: CASSQGLAGGSSTDTQYF

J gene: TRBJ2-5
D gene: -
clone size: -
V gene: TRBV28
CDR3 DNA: TGTGCCAGCAGCCAATCCAGGGAAGAGACCCAGTACTTC
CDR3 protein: CASSQSREETQYF

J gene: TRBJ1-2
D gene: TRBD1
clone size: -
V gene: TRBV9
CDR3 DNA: TGTGCCAGCAGCCCAGAAGGACAGGGTTACTATGGCTACACCTTC
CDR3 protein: CASSPEGQGYYGYTF

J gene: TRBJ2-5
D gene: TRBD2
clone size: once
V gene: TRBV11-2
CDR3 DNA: TGTGCCAGCAGCCAAACCCGAAGCGGGAGAGAGACCCAGTACTTC
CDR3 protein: CASSQTRSGRETQYF

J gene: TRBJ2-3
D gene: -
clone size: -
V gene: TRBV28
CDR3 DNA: TGTGCCAGCAGACGACCGCGGGATGCAAGGGATACGCAGTATTTT
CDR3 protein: CASRRPRDARDTQYF